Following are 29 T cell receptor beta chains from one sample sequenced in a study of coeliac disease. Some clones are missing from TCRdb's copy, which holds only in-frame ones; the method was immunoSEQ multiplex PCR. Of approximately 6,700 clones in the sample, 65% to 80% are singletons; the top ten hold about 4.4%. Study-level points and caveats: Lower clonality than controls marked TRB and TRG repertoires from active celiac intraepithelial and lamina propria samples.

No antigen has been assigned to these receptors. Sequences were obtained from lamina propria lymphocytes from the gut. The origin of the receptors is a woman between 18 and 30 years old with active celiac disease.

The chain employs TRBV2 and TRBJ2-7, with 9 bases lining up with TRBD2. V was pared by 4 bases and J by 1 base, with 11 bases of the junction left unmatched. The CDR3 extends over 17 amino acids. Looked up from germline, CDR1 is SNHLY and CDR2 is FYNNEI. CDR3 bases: TGTGCCAGCAGTGTTGGGCTAGCGGGACTTAAATCCTACGAGCAGTACTTC. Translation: CASSVGLAGLKSYEQYF.

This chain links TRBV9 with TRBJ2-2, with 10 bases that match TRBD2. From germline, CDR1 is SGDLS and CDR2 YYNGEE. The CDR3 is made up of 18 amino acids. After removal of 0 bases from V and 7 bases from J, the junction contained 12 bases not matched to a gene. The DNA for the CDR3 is TGTGCCAGCAGCGTAGAAGGAGCGGGGGGGTCAGTCGGCGGGGAGCTGTTTTTT. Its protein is CASSVEGAGGSVGGELFF. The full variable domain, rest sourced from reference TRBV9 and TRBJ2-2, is DSGVTQTPKHLITATGQRVTLRCSPRSGDLSVYWYQQSLDQGLQFLIQYYNGEERAKGNILERFSAQQFPDLHSELNLSSLELGDSALYFCASSVEGAGGSVGGELFFGEGSRLTVL.

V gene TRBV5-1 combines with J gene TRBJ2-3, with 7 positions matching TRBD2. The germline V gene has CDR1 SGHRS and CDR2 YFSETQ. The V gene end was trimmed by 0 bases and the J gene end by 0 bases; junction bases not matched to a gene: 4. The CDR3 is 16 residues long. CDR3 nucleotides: TGCGCCAGCAGCTTGGTAGCTAGCGGAAGCACAGATACGCAGTATTTT. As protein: CASSLVASGSTDTQYF.

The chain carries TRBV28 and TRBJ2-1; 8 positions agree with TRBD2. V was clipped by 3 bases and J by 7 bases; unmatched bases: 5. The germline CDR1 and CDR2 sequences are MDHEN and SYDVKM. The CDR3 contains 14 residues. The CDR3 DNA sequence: TGTGCCAGCAGTTTCAAGCGGGAGAGGAATGAGCAGTTCTTC. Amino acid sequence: CASSFKRERNEQFF. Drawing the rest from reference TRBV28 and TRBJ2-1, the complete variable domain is DVKVTQSSRYLVKRTGEKVFLECVQDMDHENMFWYRQDPGLGLRLIYFSYDVKMKEKGDIPEGYSVSREKKERFSLILESASTNQTSMYLCASSFKRERNEQFFGPGTRLTVL.

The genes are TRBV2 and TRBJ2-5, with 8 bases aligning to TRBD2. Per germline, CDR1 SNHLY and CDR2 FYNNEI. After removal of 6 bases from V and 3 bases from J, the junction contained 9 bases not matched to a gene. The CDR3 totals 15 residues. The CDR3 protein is CASSVDGAGEETQYF. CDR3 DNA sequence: TGTGCCAGCAGCGTCGACGGAGCGGGAGAAGAGACCCAGTACTTC.

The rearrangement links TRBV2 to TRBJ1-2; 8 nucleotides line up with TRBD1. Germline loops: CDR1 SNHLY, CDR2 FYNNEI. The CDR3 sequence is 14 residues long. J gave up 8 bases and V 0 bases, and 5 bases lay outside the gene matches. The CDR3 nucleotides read TGTGCCAGCAGTGAAGCTAGGACAGGGCTAGGCTACACCTTC. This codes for CASSEARTGLGYTF.

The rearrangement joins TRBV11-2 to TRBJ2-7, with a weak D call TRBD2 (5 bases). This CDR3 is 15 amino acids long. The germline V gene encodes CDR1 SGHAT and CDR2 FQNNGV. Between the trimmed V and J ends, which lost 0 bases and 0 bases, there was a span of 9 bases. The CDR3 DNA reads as TGTGCCAGCAGCTTAGAAGCGGTCAGCTCCTACGAGCAGTACTTC. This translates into CASSLEAVSSYEQYF.

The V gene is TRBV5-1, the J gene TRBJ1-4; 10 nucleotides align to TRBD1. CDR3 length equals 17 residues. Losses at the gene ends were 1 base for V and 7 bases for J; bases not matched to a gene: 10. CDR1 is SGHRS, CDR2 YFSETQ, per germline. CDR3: CASSLYLTGGSIEKLFF. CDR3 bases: TGCGCCAGCAGCTTGTACCTGACAGGGGGCTCGATTGAAAAACTGTTTTTT. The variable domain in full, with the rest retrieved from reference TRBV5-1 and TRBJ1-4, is KAGVTQTPRYLIKTRGQQVTLSCSPISGHRSVSWYQQTPGQGLQFLFEYFSETQRNKGNFPGRFSGRQFSNSRSEMNVSTLELGDSALYLCASSLYLTGGSIEKLFFGSGTQLSVL.

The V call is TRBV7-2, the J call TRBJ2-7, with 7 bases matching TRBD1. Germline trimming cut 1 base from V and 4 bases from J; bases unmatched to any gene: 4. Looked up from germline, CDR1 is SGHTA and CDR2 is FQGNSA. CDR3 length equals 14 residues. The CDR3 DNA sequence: TGTGCCAGCAGCTTAGGGGGACAGTTTTACGAGCAGTACTTC. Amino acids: CASSLGGQFYEQYF.

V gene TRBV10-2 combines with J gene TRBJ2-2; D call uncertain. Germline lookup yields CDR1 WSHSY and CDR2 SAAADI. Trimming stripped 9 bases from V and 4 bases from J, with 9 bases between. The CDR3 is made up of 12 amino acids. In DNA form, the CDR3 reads TGCGCCAGTTTATTCCCCACCGGGGAGCTGTTTTTT. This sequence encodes CASLFPTGELFF.

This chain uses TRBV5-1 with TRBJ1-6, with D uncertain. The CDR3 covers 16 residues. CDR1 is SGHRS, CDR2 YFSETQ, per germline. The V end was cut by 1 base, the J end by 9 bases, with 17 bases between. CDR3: CASSLNTGSVGSPLHF. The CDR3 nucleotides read TGCGCCAGCAGCTTGAATACGGGATCGGTAGGTTCACCCCTCCACTTT.

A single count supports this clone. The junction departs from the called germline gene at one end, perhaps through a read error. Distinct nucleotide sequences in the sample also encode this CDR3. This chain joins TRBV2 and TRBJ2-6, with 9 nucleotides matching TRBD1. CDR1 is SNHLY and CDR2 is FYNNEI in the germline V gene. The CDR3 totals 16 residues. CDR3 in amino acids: CASSRDRASGANVLTF. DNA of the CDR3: TGTGCCAGCAGCCGGGACAGGGCGTCTGGGGCCAACGTCCTGACTTTT.

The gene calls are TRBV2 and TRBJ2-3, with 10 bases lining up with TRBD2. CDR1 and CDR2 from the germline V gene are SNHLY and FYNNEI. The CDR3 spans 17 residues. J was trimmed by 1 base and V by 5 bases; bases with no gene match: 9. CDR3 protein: CASSKLVGTSGTDTQYF. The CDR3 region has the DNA TGTGCCAGCAGTAAACTAGTGGGGACTAGCGGCACAGATACGCAGTATTTT.

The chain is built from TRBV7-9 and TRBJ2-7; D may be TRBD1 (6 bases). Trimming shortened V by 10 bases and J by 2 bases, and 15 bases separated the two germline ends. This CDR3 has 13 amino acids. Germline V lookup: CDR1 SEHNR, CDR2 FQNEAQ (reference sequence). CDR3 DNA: TGTGCCATTTCGACAGGTCGAACCTACGAGCAGTACTTC. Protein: CAISTGRTYEQYF.

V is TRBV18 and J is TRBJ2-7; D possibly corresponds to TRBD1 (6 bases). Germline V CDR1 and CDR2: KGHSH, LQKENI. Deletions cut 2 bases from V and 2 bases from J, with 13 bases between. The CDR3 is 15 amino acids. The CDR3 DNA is TGTGCCAGCTCACCAAGGACAGCTTCTACCTACGAGCAGTACTTC. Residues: CASSPRTASTYEQYF.

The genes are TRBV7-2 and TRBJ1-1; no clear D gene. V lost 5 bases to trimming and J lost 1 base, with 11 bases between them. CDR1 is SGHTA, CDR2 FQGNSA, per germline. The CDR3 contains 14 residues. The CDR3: CASSQSGSNTEAFF. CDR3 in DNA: TGTGCCAGCAGCCAATCCGGGTCGAACACTGAAGCTTTCTTT.

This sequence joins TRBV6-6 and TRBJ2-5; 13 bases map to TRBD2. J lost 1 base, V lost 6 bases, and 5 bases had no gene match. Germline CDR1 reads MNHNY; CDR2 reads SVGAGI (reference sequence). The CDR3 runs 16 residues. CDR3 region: CASSGTSGDRQETQYF. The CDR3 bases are TGTGCCAGCAGCGGGACTAGCGGGGACCGCCAAGAGACCCAGTACTTC.

CDR3 protein: CASKQGSSGANVLTF. CDR3 in DNA: TGCGCCAGCAAACAGGGTAGCTCTGGGGCCAACGTCCTGACTTTC. The V call is TRBV5-1, the J call TRBJ2-6; possibly TRBD1 for D (6 bases). The V gene lost 6 bases and the J gene lost 0 bases, with 10 bases spanning the gap. The germline CDR1 and CDR2 sequences are SGHRS and YFSETQ. The CDR3 has 15 residues.

The CDR3 DNA is TGTGCCAGCAGTTACTCGGGGAGCTCTGGAAACACCATATATTTT. Its protein is CASSYSGSSGNTIYF. The rearrangement joins TRBV6-5 to TRBJ1-3, with D uncertain. V was cut by 0 bases and J by 0 bases, with 6 bases left in between. This CDR3 region has 15 residues. CDR1 and CDR2 (germline): MNHEY, SVGAGI.

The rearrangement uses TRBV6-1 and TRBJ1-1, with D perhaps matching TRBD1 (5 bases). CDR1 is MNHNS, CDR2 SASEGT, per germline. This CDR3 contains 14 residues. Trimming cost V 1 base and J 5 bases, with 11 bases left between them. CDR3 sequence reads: CASSEGQLGTEAFF. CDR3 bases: TGTGCCAGCAGTGAAGGACAGTTGGGTACTGAAGCTTTCTTT.

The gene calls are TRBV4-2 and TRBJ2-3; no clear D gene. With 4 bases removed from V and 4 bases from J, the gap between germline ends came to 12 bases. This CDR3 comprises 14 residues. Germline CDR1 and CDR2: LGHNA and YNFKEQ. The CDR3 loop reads CASSPKFPADTQYF. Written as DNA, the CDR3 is TGTGCCAGCAGCCCAAAGTTCCCGGCAGATACGCAGTATTTT.

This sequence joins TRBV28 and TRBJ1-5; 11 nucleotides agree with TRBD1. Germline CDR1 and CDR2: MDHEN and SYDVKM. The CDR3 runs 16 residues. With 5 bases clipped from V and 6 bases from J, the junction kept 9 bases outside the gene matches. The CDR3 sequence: CASSPPGTGGFQPQHF. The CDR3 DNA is TGTGCCAGCAGTCCCCCCGGGACAGGGGGTTTTCAGCCCCAGCATTTT.

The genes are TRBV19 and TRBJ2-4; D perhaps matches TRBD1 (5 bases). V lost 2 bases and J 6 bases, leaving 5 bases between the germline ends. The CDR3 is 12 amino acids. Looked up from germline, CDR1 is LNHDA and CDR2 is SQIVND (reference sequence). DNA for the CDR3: TGTGCCAGTAGTATAACAGGAAACATTCAGTACTTC. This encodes CASSITGNIQYF.

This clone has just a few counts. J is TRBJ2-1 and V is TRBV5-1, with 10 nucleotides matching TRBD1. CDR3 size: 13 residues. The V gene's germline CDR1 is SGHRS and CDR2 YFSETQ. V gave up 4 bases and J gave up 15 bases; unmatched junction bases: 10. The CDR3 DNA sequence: TGCGCCAGCAGCGGGGGACCGGGACAGGGGCTGTTCTTC. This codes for CASSGGPGQGLFF.

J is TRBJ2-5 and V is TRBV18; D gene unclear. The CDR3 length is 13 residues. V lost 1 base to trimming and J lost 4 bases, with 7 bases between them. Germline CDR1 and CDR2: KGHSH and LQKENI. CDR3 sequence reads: CASSPQQVETQYF. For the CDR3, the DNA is TGTGCCAGCTCACCACAACAAGTAGAGACCCAGTACTTC.

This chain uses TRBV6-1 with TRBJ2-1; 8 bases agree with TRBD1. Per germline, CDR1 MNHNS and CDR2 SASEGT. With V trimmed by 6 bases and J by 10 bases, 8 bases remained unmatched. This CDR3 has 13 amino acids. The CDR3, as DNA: TGTGCCAGCAGGCAGACAGGGGAAGGGGAGCAGTTCTTC. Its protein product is CASRQTGEGEQFF.

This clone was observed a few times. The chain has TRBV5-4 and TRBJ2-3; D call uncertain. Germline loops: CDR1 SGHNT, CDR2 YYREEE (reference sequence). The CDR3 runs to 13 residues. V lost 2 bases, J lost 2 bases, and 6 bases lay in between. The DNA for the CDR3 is TGTGCCAGCAGCTTTCTTAACACAGATACGCAGTATTTT. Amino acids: CASSFLNTDTQYF.

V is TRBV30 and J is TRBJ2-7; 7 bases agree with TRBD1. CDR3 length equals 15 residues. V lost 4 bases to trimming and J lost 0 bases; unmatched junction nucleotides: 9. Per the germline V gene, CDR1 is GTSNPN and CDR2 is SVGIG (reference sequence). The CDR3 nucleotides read TGTGCCTGGATGGGTCTAGGGGACAGCTCCTACGAGCAGTACTTC. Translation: CAWMGLGDSSYEQYF. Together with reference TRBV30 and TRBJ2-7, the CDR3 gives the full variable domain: SQTIHQWPATLVQPVGSPLSLECTVEGTSNPNLYWYRQAAGRGLQLLFYSVGIGQISSEVPQNLSASRPQDRQFILSSKKLLLSDSGFYLCAWMGLGDSSYEQYFGPGTRLTVT.

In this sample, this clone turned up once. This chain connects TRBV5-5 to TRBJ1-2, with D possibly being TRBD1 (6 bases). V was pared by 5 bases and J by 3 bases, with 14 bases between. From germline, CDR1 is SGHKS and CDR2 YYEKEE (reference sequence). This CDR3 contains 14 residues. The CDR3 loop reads CASSLTGLDYGYTF. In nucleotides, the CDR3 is TGTGCCAGCAGTCTGACAGGCCTAGACTATGGCTACACCTTC.